A single sample is the source of the 21 T cell receptor beta chains below, sequenced in a study of glioma-infiltrating T cells after dendritic cell vaccination. Time point described: after dendritic cell vaccination, including at tumor progression/relapse. Libraries were prepared by immunoSEQ multiplex PCR; TCRdb keeps only in-frame clonotypes and omits some of them. The sample holds 70,000 to 95,000 clones, around 87% seen once. Specimen: blood, collected after dendritic cell vaccination. These receptors originate from a human donor with glioblastoma.

The genes are TRBV27 and TRBJ1-3, with TRBD1 as a possible D gene (5 bases). The CDR3 has 16 residues. Germline CDR1 MNHEY, CDR2 SMNVEV (reference sequence). The germline V and J ends were trimmed by 8 bases and 5 bases, with 22 bases remaining between them. The CDR3 DNA sequence: TGTGCCAGCTCGAAAGTCGGGTCGGGGGTACGAAACACCATATATTTT. Amino acids: CASSKVGSGVRNTIYF.

This clone has only one observation. The CDR3 protein is CASTGGDAKNIQYF. CDR3 nucleotide sequence: TGTGCCAGCACTGGCGGGGATGCCAAAAACATTCAGTACTTC. The V and J genes are TRBV2 and TRBJ2-4; maybe TRBD2 (6 bases). This CDR3 has 14 residues. The ends were cut back, 7 bases at V and 1 base at J, with 11 bases in the middle. The germline V gene has CDR1 SNHLY and CDR2 FYNNEI. The full variable domain, in which reference TRBV2 and TRBJ2-4 provide the parts outside the CDR3, is EPEVTQTPSHQVTQMGQEVILRCVPISNHLYFYWYRQILGQKVEFLVSFYNNEISEKSEIFDDQFSVERPDGSNFTLKIRSTKLEDSAMYFCASTGGDAKNIQYFGAGTRLSVL.

The chain links TRBV11-2 to TRBJ2-5; 7 bases line up with TRBD2. Germline CDR1 is SGHAT and CDR2 is FQNNGV. V dropped 3 bases and J dropped 1; count of bases not matched to a gene: 5. The CDR3 has 15 residues. The CDR3 protein is CASSLQGGSQETQYF. The DNA for the CDR3 is TGTGCCAGCAGCTTGCAGGGAGGGAGCCAAGAGACCCAGTACTTC. The complete variable domain, with remaining parts taken from reference TRBV11-2 and TRBJ2-5, reads EAGVAQSPRYKIIEKRQSVAFWCNPISGHATLYWYQQILGQGPKLLIQFQNNGVVDDSQLPKDRFSAERLKGVDSTLKIQPAKLEDSAVYLCASSLQGGSQETQYFGPGTRLLVL.

To note about this clone: An end of the junction does not agree with germline; a read error may underlie this. The chain has TRBV6-5 and TRBJ1-3; TRBD1 might be the D (6 bases). The germline CDR1 and CDR2 sequences are MNHEY and SVGAGI. CDR3 size: 16 residues. The CDR3 DNA follows: TGTGCCGGCAGTTACGGGGGCTCAGTCTCTGGAAACACCATATATTTT. As protein: CAGSYGGSVSGNTIYF.

The chain recombines TRBV4-3 with TRBJ2-3, with 7 bases matching TRBD2. With 1 base clipped from V and 1 base from J, the junction kept 5 bases outside the gene matches. The germline V gene has CDR1 LGHNA and CDR2 YSLEER. The CDR3 loop spans 16 amino acids. CDR3 DNA sequence: TGCGCCAGCAGCCAAGGGTCCGCGGGAGGCACAGATACGCAGTATTTT. Its translation: CASSQGSAGGTDTQYF.

The V call is TRBV4-2, the J call TRBJ1-2, with 10 nucleotides matching TRBD1. The CDR3 extends over 16 amino acids. V gave up 2 bases and J gave up 1 base; unmatched junction bases: 4. CDR1 is LGHNA and CDR2 is YNFKEQ in the germline V gene. The CDR3 nucleotides are TGTGCCAGCAGCCAACCCGGGACAGGGGATAACTATGGCTACACCTTC. Protein: CASSQPGTGDNYGYTF.

As DNA, the CDR3 is TGTGCCAGCAGTGAAATCGGGGGGGCCTCCGGGGAGCTGTTTTTT. It specifies CASSEIGGASGELFF. This chain connects TRBV6-1 to TRBJ2-2; 8 positions agree with TRBD2. The CDR3 has 15 residues. Trimming removed 2 bases from V and 6 bases from J; junction bases left unmatched: 5. CDR1 is MNHNS and CDR2 is SASEGT in the germline V gene.

V and J are TRBV11-2 and TRBJ2-7, with D maybe TRBD2 (6 bases). Trimming pared 2 bases from V and 0 bases from J, leaving 14 bases between. Germline CDR1 and CDR2: SGHAT and FQNNGV. The CDR3 has 16 residues. As DNA, the CDR3 is TGTGCCAGCAGCTTACTTGGGTGGGGGGACTCCTACGAGCAGTACTTC. This gives the protein CASSLLGWGDSYEQYF. Based on the CDR3 plus reference TRBV11-2 and TRBJ2-7, the full variable domain is EAGVAQSPRYKIIEKRQSVAFWCNPISGHATLYWYQQILGQGPKLLIQFQNNGVVDDSQLPKDRFSAERLKGVDSTLKIQPAKLEDSAVYLCASSLLGWGDSYEQYFGPGTRLTVT.

This clone showed up just once. This chain joins TRBV21-1 and TRBJ1-1. TRBV21-1 counts as a pseudogene. The CDR3 consists of 13 residues. This CDR3 reads CASSPRGNTEAFF. Written as DNA, the CDR3 is TGTGCCAGCAGCCCTCGAGGGAACACTGAAGCTTTCTTT.

This rearrangement joins TRBV4-3 to TRBJ2-3; D is unresolved. Germline V CDR1 and CDR2: LGHNA, YSLEER. The CDR3 is 13 amino acids. Between the trimmed V and J ends, which lost 4 bases and 5 bases, there was a span of 10 bases. The CDR3 protein is CASSPLPGDTQYF. CDR3 nucleotides: TGCGCCAGCAGCCCCCTCCCGGGAGATACGCAGTATTTT.

J is TRBJ2-7 and V is TRBV9, with a possible D match to TRBD1 (6 bases). Per the germline V gene, CDR1 is SGDLS and CDR2 is YYNGEE. The CDR3 sequence is 14 residues long. Trimming stripped 3 bases from V and 2 bases from J, with 12 bases between. CDR3 protein: CASSGTGTPYEQYF. The CDR3 nucleotides are TGTGCCAGCAGCGGGACCGGGACACCCTACGAGCAGTACTTC.

This chain joins TRBV19 and TRBJ2-1; 7 bases fit TRBD2. Per germline, CDR1 LNHDA and CDR2 SQIVND (reference sequence). The CDR3 runs 16 residues. V trimming: 6 bases; J trimming: 4 bases; junction bases outside the gene matches: 12. The CDR3 region is CASSPRTSRFYNEQFF. CDR3 nucleotide sequence: TGTGCCAGTAGCCCTAGGACTAGTCGTTTTTACAATGAGCAGTTCTTC.

The CDR3 coding sequence is TGTGCCAGCAGTTACCCCCCGGGATACAATGAGCAGTTCTTC. It encodes CASSYPPGYNEQFF. This chain joins TRBV6-5 and TRBJ2-1; possible D gene TRBD2, 5 bases. Trimming removed 2 bases from V and 4 bases from J, with 9 bases in between. The germline V gene encodes CDR1 MNHEY and CDR2 SVGAGI. The CDR3 has 14 residues.

The sample holds one count of this clone. The rearrangement uses TRBV4-1 and TRBJ1-2; weak D call: TRBD1 (6 bases). The CDR3 has 13 residues. The germline CDR1 and CDR2 sequences are MGHRA and YSYEKL. V lost 4 bases and J lost 7, with 13 bases in between. CDR3 in DNA: TGCGCCAGCAGCCCGGACAGACAGTCTGGCTACACCTTC. Its protein product is CASSPDRQSGYTF.

This clone was detected only once. The CDR3 nucleotides read TGTGCCAGCAGCCCAGACAGGGTCCAAGAGACCCAGTACTTC. It translates to CASSPDRVQETQYF. The gene calls are TRBV7-2 and TRBJ2-5, with 7 bases that match TRBD1. The V gene end was trimmed by 5 bases and the J gene end by 1 base; junction bases not matched to a gene: 4. The CDR3 is 14 amino acids. Germline assignment: CDR1 SGHTA and CDR2 FQGNSA.

This clone was counted a single time. The chain joins TRBV6-5 to TRBJ1-2; 9 bases align to TRBD1. Trimming took 5 bases from V and 6 from J; bases not matched to a gene: 7. This CDR3 comprises 14 residues. The germline V gene encodes CDR1 MNHEY and CDR2 SVGAGI. The CDR3 loop is CASSRYRGLNGYTF. Here the CDR3 DNA reads TGTGCCAGCAGTCGATACAGGGGGCTGAATGGCTACACCTTC.

The gene calls are TRBV5-1 and TRBJ2-5, with D possibly being TRBD2 (5 bases). The germline V gene encodes CDR1 SGHRS and CDR2 YFSETQ. V was pared by 3 bases and J by 2 bases, with 8 bases between. CDR3 length: 13 residues. CDR3 sequence (DNA): TGCGCCAGCAGCTATCGGGGTCAAGAGACCCAGTACTTC. This gives the protein CASSYRGQETQYF.

This rearrangement joins TRBV27 to TRBJ2-3, with TRBD2 matching 8 bases. This CDR3 region has 15 residues. The ends lost 5 bases at V and 4 bases at J; junction bases unmatched: 8. CDR1 and CDR2 from the germline V gene are MNHEY and SMNVEV (reference sequence). CDR3 sequence reads: CASSPGGAAADTQYF. Here the CDR3 DNA reads TGTGCCAGCAGTCCCGGGGGGGCCGCCGCAGATACGCAGTATTTT.

This clone was recorded once. The chain combines TRBV7-9 with TRBJ1-1; D may be TRBD1 (6 bases). V was trimmed by 0 bases and J by 3 bases, leaving 14 bases between them. CDR1 and CDR2 (germline): SEHNR, FQNEAQ (reference sequence). The CDR3 length is 16 residues. The CDR3 DNA sequence: TGTGCCAGCAGCTTAGCCGAGTCAGGGGATGACACTGAAGCTTTCTTT. It yields the protein CASSLAESGDDTEAFF.

This clone was seen only a few times. CDR3 in DNA: TGTGCCAGCAGCCCGTCCTTGCGGACCCAGTACTTC. Translation: CASSPSLRTQYF. The genes are TRBV5-8 and TRBJ2-5; no firm D call. Trimming removed 4 bases from V and 7 bases from J, with 11 bases in between. The CDR3 sequence is 12 residues long. Per germline, CDR1 SGHTS and CDR2 YDEGEE.

The chain is built from TRBV5-8 and TRBJ1-5; tentatively, D is TRBD1 (5 bases). The CDR3 consists of 14 residues. CDR1 is SGHTS and CDR2 is YDEGEE in the germline V gene. V lost 1 base and J 6 bases, leaving 11 bases between the germline ends. The DNA of the CDR3 is TGTGCCAGCAGCTTGAGGGGCTATGGTCAGCCCCAGCATTTT. Translation gives CASSLRGYGQPQHF.